The clone carrying this TCR beta chain was counted at least ten times. This sample is drawn from a study of blood T cell repertoires in COVID-19. Study-level background: The origin of the acute and convalescent COVID-19 samples was the United States, Italy and Spain.

Germline CDR1 reads MGHRA; CDR2 reads YSYEKL. This CDR3 contains 15 residues. Trimming removed 5 bases at V and 2 bases at J, with 15 bases between. Original handling: Counts of nucleated cells, estimated from reference gene primer amplification, were obtained. Clones were read by immunoSEQ multiplex PCR, and TCRdb kept only the in-frame ones, dropping some. V and J calls and clone size are given by that table; D and trimming were obtained from the DNA. The repertoire consists of approximately 280,000 clones, with roughly 86% occurring once and the leading ten covering 9.4%. The source is a man between 18 and 35 years old with active or convalescent COVID-19. The chain employs TRBV4-1 and TRBJ1-2, with D perhaps TRBD1 (6 bases). Sequencing input: peripheral blood. In DNA, the CDR3 is TGCGCCAGCAGCGGACACAGGGTTTCGAACTATGGCTACACCTTC. Translation: CASSGHRVSNYGYTF.